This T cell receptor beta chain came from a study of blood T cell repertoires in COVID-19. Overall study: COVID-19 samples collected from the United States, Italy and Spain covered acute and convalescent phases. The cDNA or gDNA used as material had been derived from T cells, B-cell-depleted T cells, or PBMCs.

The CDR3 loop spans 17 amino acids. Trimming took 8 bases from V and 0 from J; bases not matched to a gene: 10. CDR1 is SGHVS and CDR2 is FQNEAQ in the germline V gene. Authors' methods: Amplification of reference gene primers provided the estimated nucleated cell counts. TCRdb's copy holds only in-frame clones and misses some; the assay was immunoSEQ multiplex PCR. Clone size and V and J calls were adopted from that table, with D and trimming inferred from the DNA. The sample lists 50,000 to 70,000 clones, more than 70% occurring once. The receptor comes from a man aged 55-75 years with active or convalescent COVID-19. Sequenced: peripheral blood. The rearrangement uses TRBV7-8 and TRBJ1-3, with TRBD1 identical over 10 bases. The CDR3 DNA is TGTGCCAGCGGACCGGGACAGGGGCCCAGCTCTGGAAACACCATATATTTT. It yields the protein CASGPGQGPSSGNTIYF.